This record looks at one T cell receptor (beta chain) sequence and its context. Its antigen is as yet unknown. Sequencing used immunoSEQ multiplex PCR; TCRdb keeps in-frame clones, though not all of them. The repertoire consists of 50,000 or so clones, with about 81% occurring once and the leading ten covering more than 0.65%. Trimming at V came to 5 bases and at J to 1 base, leaving 4 bases not matched to a gene. CDR1 is SGHRS, CDR2 YFSETQ, per germline. The CDR3 covers 14 residues. Patients were excluded for autoimmune disease history or systemic immunosuppression. The data belong to a study of OX40 agonist ivuxolimab in advanced cancers. Broader study findings: Low normalized clonal expansion also occurred in some nonresponding patients.

This clonotype was sampled from an adult with an advanced solid tumor such as melanoma, head and neck, liver or kidney cancer. The chain is built from TRBV5-1 and TRBJ2-7; 9 bases are shared with TRBD1. The source material was CD4+ or CD8+ T cells sorted from blood, sampled in a trial of the OX40 agonist ivuxolimab. The CDR3 sequence: CASSVGTGSYEQYF. CDR3 nucleotide sequence: TGCGCCAGCAGTGTCGGGACAGGGTCCTACGAGCAGTACTTC.